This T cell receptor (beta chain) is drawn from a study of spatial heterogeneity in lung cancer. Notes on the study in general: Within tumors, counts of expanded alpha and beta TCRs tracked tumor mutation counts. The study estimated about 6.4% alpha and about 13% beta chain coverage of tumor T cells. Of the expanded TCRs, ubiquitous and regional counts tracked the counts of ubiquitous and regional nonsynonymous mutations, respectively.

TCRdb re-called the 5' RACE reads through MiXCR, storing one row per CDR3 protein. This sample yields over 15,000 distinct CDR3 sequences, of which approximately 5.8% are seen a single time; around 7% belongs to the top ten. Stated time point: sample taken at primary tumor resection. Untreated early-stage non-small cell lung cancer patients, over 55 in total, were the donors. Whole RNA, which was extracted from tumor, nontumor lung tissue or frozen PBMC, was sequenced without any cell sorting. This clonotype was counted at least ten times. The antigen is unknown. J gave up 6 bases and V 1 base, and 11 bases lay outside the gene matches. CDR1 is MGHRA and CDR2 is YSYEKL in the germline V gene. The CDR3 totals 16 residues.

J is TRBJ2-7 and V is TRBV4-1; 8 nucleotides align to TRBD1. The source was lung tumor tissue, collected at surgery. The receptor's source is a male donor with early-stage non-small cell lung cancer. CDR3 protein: CASSQGKTGARLEQYF. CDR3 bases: TGCGCCAGCAGCCAAGGGAAGACAGGGGCGAGACTCGAGCAGTACTTC.